The T cell receptor (beta chain) described here comes from a study of T cell clones after liver transplantation. Study summary: Tolerance: complete withdrawal held at least one year, liver enzymes staying within twice normal. Study-level results: Rather than being deleted, graft donor-reactive T cells may have moved into the graft.

The method was immunoSEQ multiplex PCR; TCRdb's version includes in-frame clones alone and lacks a portion of them. Of about 100,000 clones in the sample, around 83% were seen once. The CDR3 is 14 residues long. Trimming removed 4 bases from V and 7 bases from J; junction bases left unmatched: 8. Germline V gene data show CDR1 as SGHRS and CDR2 as YFSETQ. To note about this clone: Antigen unknown.

This TCR was sampled from a human donor who received a liver transplant. The source was CD4+ T cells from blood, collected before liver transplant. The J gene is TRBJ1-1, the V gene TRBV5-1, with 9 bases identical to TRBD1. CDR3 coding DNA: TGCGCCAGCAGCACCGGACAGGGGACTGGTGAAGCTTTCTTT. It codes for CASSTGQGTGEAFF.